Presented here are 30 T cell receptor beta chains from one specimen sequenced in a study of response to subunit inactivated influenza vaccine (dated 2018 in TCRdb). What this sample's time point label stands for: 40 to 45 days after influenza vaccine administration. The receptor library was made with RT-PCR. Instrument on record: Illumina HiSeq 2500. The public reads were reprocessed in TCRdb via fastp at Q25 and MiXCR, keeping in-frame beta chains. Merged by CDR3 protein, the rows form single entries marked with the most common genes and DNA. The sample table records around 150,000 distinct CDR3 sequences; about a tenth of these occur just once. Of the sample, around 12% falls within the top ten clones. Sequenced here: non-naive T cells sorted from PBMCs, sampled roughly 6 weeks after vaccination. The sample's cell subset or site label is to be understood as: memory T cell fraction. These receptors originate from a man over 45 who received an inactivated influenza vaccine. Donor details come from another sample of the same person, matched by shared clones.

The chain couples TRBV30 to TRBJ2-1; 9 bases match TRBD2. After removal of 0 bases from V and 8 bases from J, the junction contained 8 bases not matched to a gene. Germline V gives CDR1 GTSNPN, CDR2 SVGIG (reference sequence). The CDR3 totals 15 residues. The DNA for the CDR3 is TGTGCCTGGAGTGTGGGGCTAGCGGGAATTGATGAGCAGTTCTTC. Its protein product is CAWSVGLAGIDEQFF.

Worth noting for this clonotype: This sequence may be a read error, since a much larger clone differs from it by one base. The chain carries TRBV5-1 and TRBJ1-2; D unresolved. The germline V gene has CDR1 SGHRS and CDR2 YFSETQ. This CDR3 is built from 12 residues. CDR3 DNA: TGCACCAGCAGCGAAGACCCGTCGGGCTACACCTTC. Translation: CTSSEDPSGYTF.

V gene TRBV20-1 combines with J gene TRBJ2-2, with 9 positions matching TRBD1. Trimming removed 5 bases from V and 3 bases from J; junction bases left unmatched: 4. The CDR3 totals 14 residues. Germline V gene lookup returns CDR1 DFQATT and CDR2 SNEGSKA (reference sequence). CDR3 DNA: TGCAGTGCTTCACAGGGGGCGGACACCGGGGAGCTGTTTTTT. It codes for CSASQGADTGELFF.

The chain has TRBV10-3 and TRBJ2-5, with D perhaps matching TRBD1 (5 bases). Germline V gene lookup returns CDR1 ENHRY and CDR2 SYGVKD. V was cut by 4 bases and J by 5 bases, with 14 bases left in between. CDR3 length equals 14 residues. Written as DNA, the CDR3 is TGTGCCATCAGTGGTATACAGGCTAGGGAGACCCAGTACTTC. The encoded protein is CAISGIQARETQYF.

CDR3 loop: CASRAVPPGASTGVLYF. The CDR3, as DNA: TGTGCCAGCAGGGCCGTTCCCCCCGGAGCCTCGACTGGGGTATTATATTTT. The chain recombines TRBV25-1 with TRBJ2-3; D is ambiguous. This CDR3 region has 17 residues. V was trimmed by 6 bases and J by 15 bases, leaving 34 bases between them. CDR1 MGHDK and CDR2 SYGVNS come from the germline V gene. Filled out from reference TRBV25-1 and TRBJ2-3, the complete variable domain reads EADIYQTPRYLVIGTGKKITLECSQTMGHDKMYWYQQDPGMELHLIHYSYGVNSTEKGDLSSESTVSRIRTEHFPLTLESARPSHTSQYLCASRAVPPGASTGVLYFGPGTRLTVL.

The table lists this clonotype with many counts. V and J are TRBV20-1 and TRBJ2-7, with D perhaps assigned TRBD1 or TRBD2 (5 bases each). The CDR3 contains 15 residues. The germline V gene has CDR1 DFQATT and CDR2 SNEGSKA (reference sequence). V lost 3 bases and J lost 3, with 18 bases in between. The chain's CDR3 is CSASGDQVSRYEQYF. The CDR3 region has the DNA TGCAGTGCTAGTGGGGACCAGGTCAGTCGCTACGAGCAGTACTTC.

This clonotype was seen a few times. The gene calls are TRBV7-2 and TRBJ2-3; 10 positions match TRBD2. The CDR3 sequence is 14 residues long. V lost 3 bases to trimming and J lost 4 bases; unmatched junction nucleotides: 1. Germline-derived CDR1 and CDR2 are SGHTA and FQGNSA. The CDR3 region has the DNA TGTGCCAGCAGCTTCGGACTAGCGGCAGATACGCAGTATTTT. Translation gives CASSFGLAADTQYF.

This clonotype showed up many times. For the CDR3, the DNA is TGTGCCAGCAGCTTAGAGGGGAATTCACCCCTCCACTTT. Its translation: CASSLEGNSPLHF. The J gene is TRBJ1-6, the V gene TRBV7-2; D possibly corresponds to TRBD1 (5 bases). The CDR3 spans 13 residues. The V and J ends lost 1 base and 7 bases respectively, with 5 bases between them. Germline V lookup: CDR1 SGHTA, CDR2 FQGNSA.

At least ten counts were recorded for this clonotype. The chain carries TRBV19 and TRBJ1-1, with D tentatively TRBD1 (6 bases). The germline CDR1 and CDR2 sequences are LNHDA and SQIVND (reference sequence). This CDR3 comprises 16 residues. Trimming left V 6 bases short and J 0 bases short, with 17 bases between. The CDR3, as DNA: TGTGCCAGTAGAGGATTACAGGGTATCATGAACACTGAAGCTTTCTTT. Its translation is CASRGLQGIMNTEAFF.

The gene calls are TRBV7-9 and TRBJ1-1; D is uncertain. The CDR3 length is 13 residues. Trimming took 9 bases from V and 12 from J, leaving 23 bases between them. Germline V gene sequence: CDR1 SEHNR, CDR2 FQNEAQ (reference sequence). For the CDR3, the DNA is TGTGCCAGTACACTTGGGCCCTCTACGGTAACTTTCTTT. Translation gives CASTLGPSTVTFF.

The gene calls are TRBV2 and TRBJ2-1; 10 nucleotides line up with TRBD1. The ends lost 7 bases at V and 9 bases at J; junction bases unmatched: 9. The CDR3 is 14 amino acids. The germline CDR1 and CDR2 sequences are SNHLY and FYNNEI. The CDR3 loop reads CASMGQGNSGEQFF. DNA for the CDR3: TGTGCCAGCATGGGACAGGGGAACTCGGGTGAGCAGTTCTTC.

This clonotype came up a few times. CDR3 coding DNA: TGCAGTGCTAGTTTTGCGGGGGCGGGGTATGGCTACACCTTC. It translates to CSASFAGAGYGYTF. This chain joins TRBV20-1 and TRBJ1-2; D is possibly TRBD1 (6 bases). V lost 3 bases and J 5 bases, leaving 16 bases between the germline ends. The CDR3 extends over 14 amino acids. Germline assignment: CDR1 DFQATT and CDR2 SNEGSKA (reference sequence).

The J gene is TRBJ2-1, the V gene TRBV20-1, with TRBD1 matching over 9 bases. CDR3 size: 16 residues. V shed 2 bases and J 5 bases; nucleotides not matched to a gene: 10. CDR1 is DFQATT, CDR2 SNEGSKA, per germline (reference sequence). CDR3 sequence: CSARSPPGQGDNEQFF. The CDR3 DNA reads TGCAGTGCTAGATCACCTCCGGGACAGGGAGACAATGAGCAGTTCTTC.

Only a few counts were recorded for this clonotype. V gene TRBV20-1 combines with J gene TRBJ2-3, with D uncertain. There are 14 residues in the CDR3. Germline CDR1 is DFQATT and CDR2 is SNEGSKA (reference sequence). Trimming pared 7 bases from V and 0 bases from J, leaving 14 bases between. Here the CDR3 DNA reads TGCAGTGGGCTCAAGGAACCCAGCACAGATACGCAGTATTTT. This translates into CSGLKEPSTDTQYF.

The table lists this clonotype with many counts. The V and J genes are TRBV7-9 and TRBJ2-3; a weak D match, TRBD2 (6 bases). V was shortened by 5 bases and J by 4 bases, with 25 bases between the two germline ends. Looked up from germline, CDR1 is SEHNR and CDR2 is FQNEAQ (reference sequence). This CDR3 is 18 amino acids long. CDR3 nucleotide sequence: TGTGCCAGCAGCGGGACTCTCTGGAGCTCTTCTTCGCCAGATACGCAGTATTTT. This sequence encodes CASSGTLWSSSSPDTQYF. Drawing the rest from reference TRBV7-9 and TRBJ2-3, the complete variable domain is DTGVSQNPRHKITKRGQNVTFRCDPISEHNRLYWYRQTLGQGPEFLTYFQNEAQLEKSRLLSDRFSAERPKGSFSTLEIQRTEQGDSAMYLCASSGTLWSSSSPDTQYFGPGTRLTVL.

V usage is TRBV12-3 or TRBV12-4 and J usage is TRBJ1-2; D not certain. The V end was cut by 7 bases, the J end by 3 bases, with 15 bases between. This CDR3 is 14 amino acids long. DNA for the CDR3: TGTGCCAGCACCTCCCGGGCGAACGACTATGGCTACACCTTC. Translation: CASTSRANDYGYTF.

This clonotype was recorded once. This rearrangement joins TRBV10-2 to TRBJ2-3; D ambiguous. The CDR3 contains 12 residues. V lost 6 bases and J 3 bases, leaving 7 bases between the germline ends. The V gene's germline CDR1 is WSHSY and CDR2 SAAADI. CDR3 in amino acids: CASRVGTDTQYF. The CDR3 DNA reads TGCGCCAGCAGAGTAGGGACAGATACGCAGTATTTT.

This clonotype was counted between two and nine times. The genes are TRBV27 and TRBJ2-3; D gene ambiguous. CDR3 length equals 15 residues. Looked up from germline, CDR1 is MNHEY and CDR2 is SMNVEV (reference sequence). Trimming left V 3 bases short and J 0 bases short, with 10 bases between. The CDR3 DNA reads TGTGCCAGCAGTTTTCGGACCTACAGCACAGATACGCAGTATTTT. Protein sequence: CASSFRTYSTDTQYF.

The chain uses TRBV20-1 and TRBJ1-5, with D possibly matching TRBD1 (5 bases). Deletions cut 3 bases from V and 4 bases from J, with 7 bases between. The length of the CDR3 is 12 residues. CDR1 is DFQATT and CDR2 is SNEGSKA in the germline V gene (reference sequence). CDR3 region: CSARQGNQPQHF. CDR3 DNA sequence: TGCAGTGCTAGGCAGGGTAATCAGCCCCAGCATTTT.

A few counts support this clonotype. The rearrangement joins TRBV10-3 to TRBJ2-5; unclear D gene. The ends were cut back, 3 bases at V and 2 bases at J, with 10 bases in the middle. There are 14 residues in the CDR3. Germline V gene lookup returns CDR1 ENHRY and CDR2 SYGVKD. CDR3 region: CAISEVPDQETQYF. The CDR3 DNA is TGTGCCATCAGTGAAGTGCCAGATCAAGAGACCCAGTACTTC.

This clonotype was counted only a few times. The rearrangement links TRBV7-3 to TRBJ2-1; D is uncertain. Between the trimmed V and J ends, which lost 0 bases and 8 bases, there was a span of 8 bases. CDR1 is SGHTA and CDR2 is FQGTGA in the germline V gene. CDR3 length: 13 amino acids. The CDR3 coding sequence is TGTGCCAGCAGCTTAACGCAAGGAGATGAGCAGTTCTTC. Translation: CASSLTQGDEQFF.

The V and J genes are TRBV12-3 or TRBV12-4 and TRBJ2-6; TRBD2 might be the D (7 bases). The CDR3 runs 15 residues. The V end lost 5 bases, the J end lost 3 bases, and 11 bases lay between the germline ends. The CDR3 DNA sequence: TGTGCCAGCAGTGTGGGAGGGGGTGGGGCCAACGTCCTGACTTTC. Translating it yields CASSVGGGGANVLTF.

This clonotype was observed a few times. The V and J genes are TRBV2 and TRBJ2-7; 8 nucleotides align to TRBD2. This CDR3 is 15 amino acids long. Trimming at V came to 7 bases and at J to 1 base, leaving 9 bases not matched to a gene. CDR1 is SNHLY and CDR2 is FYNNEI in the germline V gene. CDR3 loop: CASTVLTSASYEQYF. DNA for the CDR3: TGTGCCAGCACCGTTTTGACTAGCGCATCCTACGAGCAGTACTTC.

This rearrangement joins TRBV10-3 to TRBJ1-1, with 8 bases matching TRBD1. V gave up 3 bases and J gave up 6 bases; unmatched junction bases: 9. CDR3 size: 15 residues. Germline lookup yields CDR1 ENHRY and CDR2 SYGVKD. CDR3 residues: CAISDRDRGGPEAFF. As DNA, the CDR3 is TGTGCCATCAGTGACCGAGACAGGGGCGGCCCTGAAGCTTTCTTT.

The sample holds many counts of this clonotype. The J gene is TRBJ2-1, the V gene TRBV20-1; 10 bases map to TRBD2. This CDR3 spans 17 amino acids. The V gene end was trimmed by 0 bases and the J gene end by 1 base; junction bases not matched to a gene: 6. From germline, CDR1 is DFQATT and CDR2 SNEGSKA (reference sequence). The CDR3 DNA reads TGCAGTGCTAGAGATCGGGTGACTAGCGGGTCCTACAATGAGCAGTTCTTC. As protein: CSARDRVTSGSYNEQFF.

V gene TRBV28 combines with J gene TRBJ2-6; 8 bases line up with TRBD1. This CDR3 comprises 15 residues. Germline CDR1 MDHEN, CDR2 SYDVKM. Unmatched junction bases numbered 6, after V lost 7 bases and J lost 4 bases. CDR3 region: CASTTGGSGANVLTF. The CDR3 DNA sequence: TGTGCCAGCACCACAGGGGGTTCGGGGGCCAACGTCCTGACTTTC.

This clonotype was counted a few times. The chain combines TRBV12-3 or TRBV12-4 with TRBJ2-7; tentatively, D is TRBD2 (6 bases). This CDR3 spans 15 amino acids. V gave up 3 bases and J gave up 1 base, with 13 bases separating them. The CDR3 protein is CASSLGGGLSYEQYF. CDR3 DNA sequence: TGTGCCAGCAGTTTGGGGGGAGGACTATCCTACGAGCAGTACTTC.

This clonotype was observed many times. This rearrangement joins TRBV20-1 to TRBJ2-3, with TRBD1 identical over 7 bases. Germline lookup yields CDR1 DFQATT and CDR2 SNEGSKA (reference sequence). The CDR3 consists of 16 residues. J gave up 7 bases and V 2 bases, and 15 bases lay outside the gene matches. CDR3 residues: CSARLRRDSSLHTQYF. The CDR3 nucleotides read TGCAGTGCTAGACTTCGACGGGACAGTTCTTTGCATACGCAGTATTTT.

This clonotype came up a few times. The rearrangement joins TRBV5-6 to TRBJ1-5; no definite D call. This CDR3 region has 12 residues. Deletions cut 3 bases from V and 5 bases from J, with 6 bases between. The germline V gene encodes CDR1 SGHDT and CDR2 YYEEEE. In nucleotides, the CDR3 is TGTGCCAGCAGCTCCCGCTATCAGCCCCAGCATTTT. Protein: CASSSRYQPQHF.

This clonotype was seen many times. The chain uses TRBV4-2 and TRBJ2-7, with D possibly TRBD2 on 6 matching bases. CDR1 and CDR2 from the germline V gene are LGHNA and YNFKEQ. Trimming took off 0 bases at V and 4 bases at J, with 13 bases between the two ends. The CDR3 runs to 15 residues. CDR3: CASSQDTSSPYEQYF. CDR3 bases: TGTGCCAGCAGCCAAGATACTAGCAGCCCTTACGAGCAGTACTTC.